The rows below give T cell receptor beta chains drawn from one sample of a study of blood T cell repertoires in COVID-19. TCRdb's copy holds only in-frame clones and misses some; the assay was immunoSEQ multiplex PCR. This table has more than 90,000 clones, around 80% appearing once. The sample was peripheral blood. All receptors derive from a human donor in a cohort sampled during active COVID-19. Each CDR3 is given with its conserved first and last residue. A D gene is named only where the DNA matches it firmly. Clone size is stated in some rows and not others, as once, few, many or a class when expanded.

>TRBV27|TRBJ1-2|-|TRBD1
TGTGCCAGCAGTCCCACGACAGGGGTTGGTGCGCACTATGGCTACACCTTC
CASSPTTGVGAHYGYTF
>TRBV27|TRBJ2-7|-|-
TGTGCCAGCAGTTTATACCAGCGCCACGAGCAGTACTTC
CASSLYQRHEQYF
>TRBV7-9|TRBJ1-3|-|-
TGTGCCAGCAGCTTAGACTTAAGAGGCCTCTCTGGAAACACCATATATTTT
CASSLDLRGLSGNTIYF
>TRBV18|TRBJ1-5|-|TRBD1
TGTGCCAGCTCACCACCGACAGGGGGCGGCAATCAGCCCCAGCATTTT
CASSPPTGGGNQPQHF
>TRBV28|TRBJ1-3|-|-
TGTGCCAGCAGTTTATTATTTTCCGGGGGTTCCTCTGGAAACACCATATATTTT
CASSLLFSGGSSGNTIYF
>TRBV6-6|TRBJ2-7|-|-
TGTGCCAGCAGTTACGCGGGGCAGGGCACCTACGAGCAGTACTTC
CASSYAGQGTYEQYF
>TRBV19|TRBJ1-2|few|-
TGTGCCAGTAGTTTACAGGGCTCCTATGGCTACACCTTC
CASSLQGSYGYTF
>TRBV7-8|TRBJ1-2|-|TRBD1
TGTGCCAGCAGCTTAGCCATTACAGGGGGCGATGGCTACACCTTC
CASSLAITGGDGYTF
>TRBV28|TRBJ2-3|few|-
TGTGCCAGCACCAGACAGGCAGCAGGAGATACGCAGTATTTT
CASTRQAAGDTQYF
>TRBV4-3|TRBJ1-2|-|-
TGCGCCAGCAGCTCCCCCGGGAACTATGGCTACACCTTC
CASSSPGNYGYTF
>TRBV18|TRBJ2-1|-|-
TGTGCCAGCTCACCACCGATAAGCTTATCCTACAATGAGCAGTTCTTC
CASSPPISLSYNEQFF
>TRBV10-3|TRBJ2-1|-|TRBD2
TGTGCCATCAGTGTAGGCGGGGGGCTTTACAATGAGCAGTTCTTC
CAISVGGGLYNEQFF
>TRBV6-5|TRBJ2-3|-|-
TGTGCCAGCAGTTACTCCAGGGCGGATACGCAGTATTTT
CASSYSRADTQYF
>TRBV5-1|TRBJ2-3|few|TRBD2
TGCGCCAGCAGCTGGACTAGCGGGAATCTGCTCACAGATACGCAGTATTTT
CASSWTSGNLLTDTQYF
>TRBV12-5|TRBJ1-5|once|-
TGTGCTAGTGGTCAACAGGGTAGCAATCAGCCCCAGCATTTT
CASGQQGSNQPQHF
>TRBV28|TRBJ1-2|-|-
TGTGCCAGCACTATTGAGACGGGGTATGGCTACACCTTC
CASTIETGYGYTF
>TRBV21-1|TRBJ1-1|-|-
TGTGCCAGCAGCCCCCTAGATAGTTCGTCCACTGAAGCTTTCTTT
CASSPLDSSSTEAFF
>TRBV7-2|TRBJ2-5|-|TRBD2
TGTGCCAGCAGCCCCAGCGGGGTGCGTTCGGAGACCCAGTACTTC
CASSPSGVRSETQYF
>TRBV9|TRBJ2-7|once|-
TGTGCCAGCAGCGTATCCGGGATCCAATCCTACGAGCAGTACTTC
CASSVSGIQSYEQYF
>TRBV7-6|TRBJ2-7|-|TRBD1
TGTGCCAGCAGCCGAACGCGACAGGGGGATTCCTACGAGCAGTACTTC
CASSRTRQGDSYEQYF
>TRBV15|TRBJ2-7|-|-
TGTGCCACCAGCAGCAGCGATGAGACTAGTTCCTACGAGCAGTACTTC
CATSSSDETSSYEQYF
>TRBV3-1/TRBV3-2|TRBJ1-6|-|-
TGTGCCAGCAGCCAAGATGACAGGAATTCACCCCTCCACTTT
CASSQDDRNSPLHF
>TRBV19|TRBJ2-5|-|TRBD2
TGTGCCAGTAGTGAACTAGCGGGGGAGACCCAGTACTTC
CASSELAGETQYF
>TRBV5-4|TRBJ1-4|-|TRBD1
TGTGCCAGCAGCTTGGCAGGGGGCAGTCCAACTAATGAAAAACTGTTTTTT
CASSLAGGSPTNEKLFF
>TRBV7-9|TRBJ2-5|-|TRBD1
TGTGCCAGCAGCTTGGGCACAGGGGTAACCCAAGAGACCCAGTACTTC
CASSLGTGVTQETQYF
>TRBV11-1|TRBJ1-1|-|-
TGTGCCAGCAGGTACACGGGGGTGAACACTGAAGCTTTCTTT
CASRYTGVNTEAFF
>TRBV6-5|TRBJ2-7|few|TRBD2
TGTGCCAGCACCTCGGCTAGCGGGACCTACGAGCAGTACTTC
CASTSASGTYEQYF
>TRBV6-6|TRBJ2-7|-|-
TGTGCCAGCAGTTACTCCTCAGGGAGGGAGCAGTACTTC
CASSYSSGREQYF
>TRBV10-1|TRBJ2-1|-|TRBD2
TGCGCCAGCAGTGCCGGGACTAGCAAAAATGAGCAGTTCTTC
CASSAGTSKNEQFF
>TRBV19|TRBJ1-2|-|-
TGTGCCAGTATTCCGGGACAAGCTTACCGCTATGGCTACACCTTC
CASIPGQAYRYGYTF
>TRBV11-3|TRBJ1-3|-|TRBD1
TGTGCCAGCAGCTTAGTACAGGGGTACTCTGGAAACACCATATATTTT
CASSLVQGYSGNTIYF
>TRBV9|TRBJ2-5|-|TRBD2
TGTGCCAGCAGCGACGGAACTAGCGGGGGGGCTGGATCAGAGACCCAGTACTTC
CASSDGTSGGAGSETQYF
>TRBV9|TRBJ2-3|-|-
TGTGCCAGCAGCGCCACAGGGAAGGGTAGCACAGATACGCAGTATTTT
CASSATGKGSTDTQYF
>TRBV6-5|TRBJ2-1|-|TRBD2
TGTGCCAGCAGTACACTAGCGGGTACGGGAAATGAGCAGTTCTTC
CASSTLAGTGNEQFF
>TRBV3-1/TRBV3-2|TRBJ2-3|-|TRBD2
TGTGCCAGCAGCCTCGGGACTAGCGGGGCCACAGATACGCAGTATTTT
CASSLGTSGATDTQYF
>TRBV30|TRBJ2-4|-|-
TGTGCCTGCAGGGCCAAAAACATTCAGTACTTC
CACRAKNIQYF
>TRBV3-1/TRBV3-2|TRBJ2-3|-|-
TGTGCCAGCAGCCAGGAACCTGGGGCGGGGACGCAGTATTTT
CASSQEPGAGTQYF
>TRBV10-3|TRBJ2-4|-|TRBD2
TGTGCCATCAGTGAGCTGGCTAGCGGGGGGGAAAACATTCAGTACTTC
CAISELASGGENIQYF
>TRBV27|TRBJ2-7|-|-
TGTGCCAGCAGTTTATCGCCAGGCAGCTCCTACGAGCAGTACTTC
CASSLSPGSSYEQYF
>TRBV6-5|TRBJ2-3|-|TRBD2
TGTGCCAGCAGTTACGGACTAGCGGGGGGATCAGATACGCAGTATTTT
CASSYGLAGGSDTQYF
>TRBV5-4|TRBJ2-1|-|-
TGTGCCAGCAGCTTGGACGCCGGCTCCTACAATGAGCAGTTCTTC
CASSLDAGSYNEQFF
>TRBV15|TRBJ2-7|-|-
TGTGCCACCAGCAGAGCGAGGGCCTACGAGCAGTACTTC
CATSRARAYEQYF
>TRBV28|TRBJ2-1|-|TRBD2
TGTGCCAGCAGTTCAATAGAGGGACTAGCGGGAGTCGAGCAGTTCTTC
CASSSIEGLAGVEQFF
>TRBV5-6|TRBJ1-2|-|-
TGTGCCAGCAGCTTGGCCGGAGGGAGTGGCTACACCTTC
CASSLAGGSGYTF
>TRBV3-1/TRBV3-2|TRBJ1-2|-|TRBD1
TGTGCCAGCAGCCCCCGGGACAGGGATAAGCGTCGGATAGGCTACACCTTC
CASSPRDRDKRRIGYTF
>TRBV25-1|TRBJ1-6|-|-
TGTGCCGCAGGGGACGGGAATTCACCCCTCCACTTT
CAAGDGNSPLHF
>TRBV5-1|TRBJ1-1|few|-
TGCGCCAGCAGCTTCCTACAGACAGGGAACACTGAAGCTTTCTTT
CASSFLQTGNTEAFF
>TRBV6-2/TRBV6-3|TRBJ1-5|-|TRBD1
TGTGCCAGCAGTACTGGGACAGGGGAACGCAATCAGCCCCAGCATTTT
CASSTGTGERNQPQHF
>TRBV9|TRBJ1-2|-|TRBD1
TGTGCCAGCAGCGGGGGGACAGGGAAAGGGAGTGGCTACACCTTC
CASSGGTGKGSGYTF
>TRBV9|TRBJ2-5|-|TRBD2
TGTGCCAGCAGCGTAGCTAGCGGGGGGCGGGAGACCCAGTACTTC
CASSVASGGRETQYF
>TRBV5-1|TRBJ1-2|-|-
TGCGCCAGCAGCTGGGGTGGGGAGGGCCGAGGCTACACCTTC
CASSWGGEGRGYTF